This T cell receptor (beta chain) stems from a study of T cells in Graves' hyperthyroidism and ophthalmopathy. At the level of the study: Upon initial diagnosis and before any treatment, peripheral blood was collected.

Amplified TCR beta CDR3 regions came from RNA transcripts. Using the HTBI primer set, a first-round RT-PCR was run on the TCR CDR3. A single record per CDR3 protein comes from TCRdb applying MiXCR to the multiplex PCR reads. The repertoire includes about 270,000 distinct CDR3 sequences, less than 30% of them detected once, and around 30% sits in the top ten. Note on this clonotype: Its cognate antigen is unknown.

Study conclusions and caveats: Ophthalmopathy was model-predicted a median approximately 6.9 months pre-onset.

The germline CDR1 and CDR2 sequences are DFQATT and SNEGSKA (reference sequence). V gave up 5 bases and J gave up 0 bases, with 20 bases separating them. This CDR3 has 16 residues. Patients showing uncontrolled infection, other autoimmune disease, pregnancy or lactation were ineligible. The receptor was isolated from a man aged 40-49 years with Graves' hyperthyroidism that later progressed to Graves' ophthalmopathy. The chain links TRBV20-1 to TRBJ2-7, with a tentative D call TRBD2 (6 bases). The sequencing input was blood. In DNA, the CDR3 is TGCAGTGCTGCCTCCCCTCTAGCGCCAAGCTCCTACGAGCAGTACTTC. It encodes CSAASPLAPSSYEQYF.